Listed below are T cell receptor beta chains from one sample, sequenced in a study. TCRdb independently ran MiXCR on the RT-PCR reads; one entry per CDR3 protein. The sample includes about 680,000 distinct CDR3 sequences, 14% of them seen just once. The sequenced sample consisted of memory CD4+ T cells from blood. These receptors originate from a female donor in good health, serving as a healthy control. The CDR3 runs from the conserved cysteine through the conserved F or W. The D gene is left open where the match is weak. Rows give clone size only sometimes, using once, few, many, or a class for an expanded clone.

TRBV4-3	TRBJ2-1	many	NA	TGCGCCAGCAGCCAAGATACGACGTCGGGGCAGTTCTTC	CASSQDTTSGQFF
TRBV15	TRBJ1-5	few	NA	TGTGCCACCAGCAGAGATAGGCCAGGTTTTCAGCCCCAGCATTTT	CATSRDRPGFQPQHF
TRBV5-1	TRBJ1-6	NA	TRBD1	TGCGCCAGCAGCTTGGAGGGACAGGGTTATTCACCCCTCCACTTT	CASSLEGQGYSPLHF
TRBV7-9	TRBJ1-6	few	NA	TGTGCCAGCAGCTTAACGGGCTCACCCCTCCACTTT	CASSLTGSPLHF
TRBV5-4	TRBJ1-1	NA	NA	TGTGCCAGCAGCTTGGGTCGGGGGGCCAGAGAAGCTTTCTTT	CASSLGRGAREAFF
TRBV7-2	TRBJ2-2	few	NA	TGTGCCAGCAGCCGGGGGCGGGAGAACACCGGGGAGCTGTTTTTT	CASSRGRENTGELFF
TRBV15	TRBJ2-5	few	NA	TGTGCCACCAGCAGAGATTTACAGGGAGGGACGGGAGAGACCCAGTACTTC	CATSRDLQGGTGETQYF
TRBV7-7	TRBJ2-3	NA	TRBD1	TGTGCCAGCAGCATCGCAGGGGGCATGTCAGATACGCAGTATTTT	CASSIAGGMSDTQYF
TRBV6-1	TRBJ1-2	NA	NA	TGTGCCAGCAGTGATGGGACATCTTTGGGTGGCTACACCTTC	CASSDGTSLGGYTF
TRBV28	TRBJ2-5	NA	TRBD1	TGTGCCATCCTGGACAGGGGGGGGGAGACCCAGTACTTC	CAILDRGGETQYF
TRBV29-1	TRBJ2-1	many	NA	TGCAGCGTTTCTTACTCCTACAATGAGCAGTTCTTC	CSVSYSYNEQFF
TRBV12-3/TRBV12-4	TRBJ2-3	many	TRBD2	TGTGCCACCACTGGCGGTTGGGCCTTATCTGGGGGGGAAAGTTTT	CATTGGWALSGGESF
TRBV20-1	TRBJ2-3	many	NA	TGCAGGGACTGCACAGATACGCAGTATTTT	CRDCTDTQYF
TRBV7-2	TRBJ2-1	few	NA	TGTGCCAGCAGCCCAATGGAGGCGAACAATGAGCAGTTCTTC	CASSPMEANNEQFF
TRBV5-1	TRBJ1-5	few	NA	TGCGCCAGCAGCTTGCGGGCAGGAACTTATAGCAATCAGCCCCAGCATTTT	CASSLRAGTYSNQPQHF
TRBV5-1	TRBJ2-7	few	NA	TGCGCCAGCAGACTCGCACAGGGCCAGAGCTCCTACGAGCAGTACTTC	CASRLAQGQSSYEQYF
TRBV18	TRBJ2-5	many	NA	TGTGCCAGCTCACCATGGGGCAGGGAAGAGACCCAGTACTTC	CASSPWGREETQYF
TRBV20-1	TRBJ1-2	many	TRBD1	TGCAGAACCACAGGGGGAGGGAACTATGGCTACACCTTC	CRTTGGGNYGYTF
TRBV6-2/TRBV6-3	TRBJ2-4	NA	NA	TGTGCCAGCAGTTTACTTCCCCCGTCGGGTCGAAACATTCAGTACTTC	CASSLLPPSGRNIQYF
TRBV6-5	TRBJ1-4	few	NA	TGTGCCAGCACCCGACGAGGGGGAATCGCTAATGAAAAACTGTTTTTT	CASTRRGGIANEKLFF
TRBV6-5	TRBJ2-7	few	NA	TGTGCCAGCAGTTACCGGTACTCCTACGAGCAGTACTTC	CASSYRYSYEQYF
TRBV14	TRBJ2-1	few	NA	TGTGCCAGCAGCCAGAGAGGGGGAGTCAGACAGTTCTTC	CASSQRGGVRQFF
TRBV7-9	TRBJ1-2	few	NA	TGTGCCAGCAGCTCAACAGGGATGAATGGCTACACCTTC	CASSSTGMNGYTF
TRBV4-3	TRBJ2-1	many	NA	TGCGCCAGCAGCCAGGATTCCTACAATGAGCAGTTCTTC	CASSQDSYNEQFF
TRBV7-2	TRBJ1-4	NA	TRBD1	TGTGCCAGCAGCGCCAGGGACAGGGGGCCGGAACTGTTTTTT	CASSARDRGPELFF
TRBV7-2	TRBJ2-1	NA	NA	TGTGCCAGCAAGGAGGGGTTAGGTTACAATGAGCAGTTCTTC	CASKEGLGYNEQFF
TRBV6-6	TRBJ2-4	NA	TRBD1	TGTGCCAGCAGGAACCCGCGACAGGGTGTGTTTGTCATTCAGTACTTC	CASRNPRQGVFVIQYF
TRBV27	TRBJ2-3	few	TRBD2	TGTGCCAGCAGTCTGGGACTAGAAACTTATACGCAGTATTTT	CASSLGLETYTQYF
TRBV20-1	TRBJ1-1	NA	NA	TGCAGTGCTAAACTTACGCCGTACACTGAAGCTTTCTTT	CSAKLTPYTEAFF
TRBV20-1	TRBJ1-2	many	TRBD1	TGCAGTGCTAGTCACAGGGGAACAAACTATGGCTACACCTTC	CSASHRGTNYGYTF
TRBV11-2	TRBJ2-2	NA	TRBD1	TGTGCCAGCAGCTTAGGACAGGGATACAACGGGGAGCTGTTTTTT	CASSLGQGYNGELFF
TRBV5-1	TRBJ1-2	NA	NA	TGCGCCAGCAGCCCGGAGGGGGGAGGCTACACCTTC	CASSPEGGGYTF
TRBV6-1	TRBJ1-3	once	NA	TGTGCCAGCTCACGGGCCGGAACGAGTGGAAACACCATATATTTT	CASSRAGTSGNTIYF
TRBV20-1	TRBJ2-7	NA	NA	TGCAGTGCTCACAGGGTTAGCTCCTACGAGCAGTACTTC	CSAHRVSSYEQYF
TRBV20-1	TRBJ2-2	few	NA	TGCAGTGCTAGAACACAGTTAAACACCGGGGAGCTGTTTTTT	CSARTQLNTGELFF
TRBV5-1	TRBJ2-1	NA	TRBD1	TGCGCCAGTACCCGACAGGGGGCAACCTACAATGAGCAGTTCTTC	CASTRQGATYNEQFF
TRBV3-1	TRBJ2-7	NA	TRBD1	TGTGCCAGCAGCCAACAGACAGGGGTGGACGAGCAGTACTTC	CASSQQTGVDEQYF
TRBV20-1	TRBJ2-1	many	TRBD2	TGCAGTGCCCGGGGGGGGTACTCCTACAATGAGCAGTTCTTC	CSARGGYSYNEQFF
TRBV7-2	TRBJ2-2	NA	TRBD2	TGTGCCAGCAGCTTAATCGGACTAGCGGGAGGGCGCGACACCGGGGAGCTGTTTTTT	CASSLIGLAGGRDTGELFF
TRBV5-1	TRBJ1-2	few	NA	TGCGCCAGCAGCTTTACTAGGACAGAAGGCGGCTACACCTTC	CASSFTRTEGGYTF
TRBV6-2/TRBV6-3	TRBJ2-1	NA	TRBD2	TGTGCCAGCAGTATGCTAGCGGGAGTCTCCTACAATGAGCAGTTCTTC	CASSMLAGVSYNEQFF
TRBV20-1	TRBJ1-1	NA	NA	TGCAGTGCCAGGACGGACCGAACCCCTGAAGCTTTCTTT	CSARTDRTPEAFF
TRBV6-5	TRBJ2-5	NA	NA	TGTGCCAGCAGTGTACAGAGGAGGGCAGCGACCCAGTACTTC	CASSVQRRAATQYF
TRBV6-1	TRBJ2-2	many	NA	TGTGCCAGCAGTGAACTAGCGAACACCGGGGAGCTGTTTTTT	CASSELANTGELFF
TRBV12-3/TRBV12-4	TRBJ1-2	few	TRBD1	TGTGCCAGCAGCCGGGACAGCAGAAATGGCTACACCTTC	CASSRDSRNGYTF
TRBV20-1	TRBJ2-3	NA	TRBD2	TGCAGTACTCGCGGGGGGCCAGCAGATACGCAGTATTTT	CSTRGGPADTQYF
TRBV20-1	TRBJ2-5	few	NA	TGCAGTGCGTTACGGGGGAGCCCCCAAGAGACCCAGTACTTC	CSALRGSPQETQYF
TRBV12-3/TRBV12-4	TRBJ2-1	many	TRBD1	TGTGCCAGCAGCACCACAGGGGGCGAATGGAATGAGCAGTTCTTC	CASSTTGGEWNEQFF
TRBV12-3/TRBV12-4	TRBJ2-1	NA	TRBD2	TGTGCCAGCAGTTTACAAAGCGGGGTCCTAGGGAGCGCATTCAATGAGCAGTTCTTC	CASSLQSGVLGSAFNEQFF
TRBV5-4	TRBJ1-1	NA	NA	TGTGCCAGCAGCTTCGGGGTAGGGGGCACTGAAGCTTTCTTT	CASSFGVGGTEAFF
TRBV12-3/TRBV12-4	TRBJ2-7	many	TRBD2	TGTGCCAGCACCCCTAACGGCGGGAGGTGGGGCGAGCAGTACTTC	CASTPNGGRWGEQYF
TRBV28	TRBJ2-6	few	TRBD1	TGTGCCAGCAGTTTATCACAGGGGCGATCCTTCTCTGGGGCCAACGTCCTGACTTTC	CASSLSQGRSFSGANVLTF
TRBV12-3/TRBV12-4	TRBJ2-5	NA	TRBD1	TGTGCCAGCAGGTCTGGGACAGGGGAAAAGACCCAGTACTTC	CASRSGTGEKTQYF
TRBV12-3/TRBV12-4	TRBJ1-5	many	NA	TGTGCCAGCAGTTTTCGGGGGGGGAGCAATCAGCCCCAGCATTTT	CASSFRGGSNQPQHF
TRBV7-9	TRBJ2-1	NA	NA	TGTGCCAGCAGCTTAGCCTCTTACTCCCGATTAGAGGAGCAGTTCTTC	CASSLASYSRLEEQFF
TRBV7-2	TRBJ1-4	NA	NA	TGTGCCAGCAGCTTGGGAAATAGGGGGGGTGAAAAACTGTTTTTT	CASSLGNRGGEKLFF
TRBV20-1	TRBJ1-5	many	NA	TGCAGTGCTTTTACAAATAGCAATCAGCCCCAGCATTTT	CSAFTNSNQPQHF
TRBV6-2/TRBV6-3	TRBJ2-7	NA	TRBD2	TGTGCCAGCAGTTACCCACGACTAGCGGGAGGGAACTCCTACGAGCAGTACTTC	CASSYPRLAGGNSYEQYF
TRBV20-1	TRBJ2-4	NA	TRBD1	TGCAGTGCTAGAGGGGACAGAGGCAAAAACATTCAGTACTTC	CSARGDRGKNIQYF